Below, one T cell receptor beta chain is given with its context. Its antigen is as yet unknown. These data are taken from a study of early T cells in non-severe SARS-CoV-2 infection. At the level of the study: Sequencing was performed on bulk RNA from unsorted whole blood, leaving chains unpaired.

The V and J ends lost 1 base and 0 bases respectively, with 5 bases between them. This CDR3 has 13 amino acids. Germline CDR1 is SQVTM and CDR2 is ANQGSEA. cDNA molecules, individually, were tagged with unique molecular identifiers. TCRdb re-derived calls from the 5' RACE reads in MiXCR, one entry per CDR3 protein. The table lists roughly 50,000 distinct CDR3 sequences, around 8% of them singletons. General study results and limits: The matching step, a VDJdb search, favored anti-spike CD8 responses and missed private and CD4 specificities.

What was sequenced was whole blood. This clonotype was obtained from an adult who was a healthcare worker with PCR-confirmed SARS-CoV-2 infection or an uninfected control (not recorded which). This chain joins TRBV29-1 and TRBJ2-3; no reliable D call. This CDR3 is CSVEGHSTDTQYF. The DNA for the CDR3 is TGCAGCGTTGAAGGTCACAGCACAGATACGCAGTATTTT.